The source of this T cell receptor (beta chain) is a study of human T cells and chemical hapten exposure. Study details: The patch tests put 0.01% DPC on the skin of the upper back and were read 6 days later.

About this clonotype itself: Its antigen remains unidentified.

CDR3 size: 14 residues. Between the trimmed V and J ends, which lost 6 bases and 5 bases, there was a span of 16 bases. The time point is: pre-sensitization, week 0. Treatment reported: therapeutic diphenylcyclopropenone sensitization with weekly scalp DPC. Whole-study findings and limits: With DPC sensitization, TCRs exceeding 1 in 1000 frequency showed no change. Donors, who had alopecia, may show an immune response that differs from healthy people's.

Study processing details: Per-sample TCR counts ranged from roughly 20,000 to 750,000, median 95,638. TCRdb analysed the RACE reads with MiXCR anew, one entry per CDR3 protein. The V and J calls were not made by the authors but by TCRdb's processing. The sample carries roughly 260,000 distinct CDR3 sequences, 7.5% to 9% recorded once. The V gene is TRBV12-3 or TRBV12-4, the J gene TRBJ2-5, with unresolved D. This sequence originates from a woman in her thirties or forties with alopecia areata. Some clones in this sample may be carry-over from other donors' samples. Sequenced here: whole blood, sampled in connection with sensitization to the hapten diphenylcyclopropenone (DPC). CDR3: CASSRSQVRETQYF. The CDR3 DNA reads TGTGCCAGCAGCCGTAGCCAGGTCCGGGAGACCCAGTACTTC.